This T cell receptor (beta chain) was documented in a study of OX40 agonist ivuxolimab in advanced cancers. The table came from immunoSEQ multiplex PCR; TCRdb's copy has only in-frame clones and leaves some out. The data contain fewer than 120,000 clones, roughly nine tenths of them singletons. The CDR3 extends over 14 amino acids. V was pared by 3 bases and J by 1 base, with 8 bases between. CDR1 and CDR2 from the germline V gene are SGHVS and FNYEAQ. The chain joins TRBV7-6 to TRBJ2-3, with D unclear. This clonotype was sampled from an adult with an advanced solid tumor such as melanoma, head and neck, liver or kidney cancer. The sequencing used CD4+ or CD8+ T cells sorted from blood, collected in a trial of the OX40 agonist ivuxolimab. Written as DNA, the CDR3 is TGTGCCAGCAGCTTGGCCCTGGGCACAGATACGCAGTATTTT. This sequence encodes CASSLALGTDTQYF.